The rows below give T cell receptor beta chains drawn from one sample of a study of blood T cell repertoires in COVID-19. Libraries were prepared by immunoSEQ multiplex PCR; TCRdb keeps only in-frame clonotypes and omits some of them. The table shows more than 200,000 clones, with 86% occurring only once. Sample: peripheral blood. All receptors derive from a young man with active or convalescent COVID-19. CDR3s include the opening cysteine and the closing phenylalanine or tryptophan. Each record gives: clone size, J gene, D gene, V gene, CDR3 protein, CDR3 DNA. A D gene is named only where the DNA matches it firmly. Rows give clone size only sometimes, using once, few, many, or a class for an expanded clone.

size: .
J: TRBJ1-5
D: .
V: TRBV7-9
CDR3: CASSLKLSQRVGQPQHF
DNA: TGTGCCAGCAGCTTAAAATTGTCCCAGCGGGTGGGTCAGCCCCAGCATTTT

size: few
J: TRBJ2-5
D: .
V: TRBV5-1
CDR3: CASSSPPGTAKETQYF
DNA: TGCGCCAGCAGCTCGCCCCCCGGGACTGCAAAAGAGACCCAGTACTTC

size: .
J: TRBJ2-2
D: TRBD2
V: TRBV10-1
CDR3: CASSSKLAGNTGELFF
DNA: TGCGCCAGCAGCTCCAAACTAGCGGGGAACACCGGGGAGCTGTTTTTT

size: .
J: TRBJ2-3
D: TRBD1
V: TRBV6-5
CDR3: CAGEYRGFGTDTQYF
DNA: TGTGCCGGGGAGTACAGGGGATTCGGCACAGATACGCAGTATTTT

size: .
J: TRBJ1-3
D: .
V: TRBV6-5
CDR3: CASSFSRNTIYF
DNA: TGTGCCAGCAGTTTTTCTCGAAACACCATATATTTT

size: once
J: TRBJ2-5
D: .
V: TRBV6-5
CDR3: CASNHGGRETQYF
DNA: TGTGCCAGCAACCACGGGGGTCGGGAGACCCAGTACTTC

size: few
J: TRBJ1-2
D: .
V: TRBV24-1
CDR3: CATRDLSRGYTAYGYTF
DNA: TGTGCCACCAGGGATCTCTCCAGGGGCTACACCGCCTATGGCTACACCTTC

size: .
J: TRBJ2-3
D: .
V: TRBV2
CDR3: CASSDRATSTDTQYF
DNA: TGTGCCAGCAGTGACAGGGCCACTAGCACAGATACGCAGTATTTT

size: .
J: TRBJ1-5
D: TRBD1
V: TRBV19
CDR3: CASRSTGSQPQHF
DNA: TGTGCCAGTAGATCGACAGGGTCTCAGCCCCAGCATTTT

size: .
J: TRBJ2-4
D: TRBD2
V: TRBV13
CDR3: CASSPLGASGDKNIQYF
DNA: TGTGCCAGCAGCCCTTTGGGGGCTAGCGGGGACAAAAACATTCAGTACTTC

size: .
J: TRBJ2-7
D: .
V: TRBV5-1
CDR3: CASSPGVQGNIYEQYF
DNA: TGCGCCAGCAGCCCGGGTGTACAGGGCAATATTTACGAGCAGTACTTC

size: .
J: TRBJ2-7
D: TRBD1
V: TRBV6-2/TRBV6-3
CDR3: CASSPHRDRGYYEQYF
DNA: TGTGCCAGCAGCCCCCACCGGGACAGGGGCTACTACGAGCAGTACTTC

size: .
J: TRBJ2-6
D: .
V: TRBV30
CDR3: CAWSPIGANVLTF
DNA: TGTGCCTGGAGTCCTATTGGGGCCAACGTCCTGACTTTC

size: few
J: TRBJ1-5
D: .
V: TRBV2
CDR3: CASIPQVRNQPQHF
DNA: TGTGCCAGCATACCACAGGTCCGCAATCAGCCCCAGCATTTT

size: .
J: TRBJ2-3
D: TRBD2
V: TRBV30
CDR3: CAWSQSGGPTDTQYF
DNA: TGTGCCTGGAGTCAAAGCGGGGGGCCCACAGATACGCAGTATTTT

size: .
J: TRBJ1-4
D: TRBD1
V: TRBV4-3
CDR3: CASSHTTGGDEKLFF
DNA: TGCGCCAGCAGCCACACAACAGGGGGGGATGAAAAACTGTTTTTT

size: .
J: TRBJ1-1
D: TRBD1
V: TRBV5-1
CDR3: CASSLGGTGSLYEAFF
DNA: TGCGCCAGCAGCTTGGGCGGGACAGGGAGCCTATATGAAGCTTTCTTT

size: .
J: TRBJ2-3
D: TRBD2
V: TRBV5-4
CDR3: CASSSEVVLRSGGTDTQYF
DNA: TGTGCCAGCAGCTCAGAGGTTGTATTGCGTAGCGGGGGGACAGATACGCAGTATTTT

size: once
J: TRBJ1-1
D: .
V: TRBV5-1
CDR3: CASSLDRAMNTEAFF
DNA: TGCGCCAGCAGCTTGGACAGGGCGATGAACACTGAAGCTTTCTTT

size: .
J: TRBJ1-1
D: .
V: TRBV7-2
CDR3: CASSRSLNTEAFF
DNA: TGTGCCAGCAGCCGGAGCTTGAACACTGAAGCTTTCTTT

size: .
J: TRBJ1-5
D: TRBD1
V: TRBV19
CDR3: CASSRPGTVDYNQPQHF
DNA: TGTGCCAGTAGTCGCCCCGGGACAGTGGACTACAATCAGCCCCAGCATTTT

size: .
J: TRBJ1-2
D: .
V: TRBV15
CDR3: CATSRDTSESYGYTF
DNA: TGTGCCACCAGCAGAGATACCTCGGAGTCCTATGGCTACACCTTC

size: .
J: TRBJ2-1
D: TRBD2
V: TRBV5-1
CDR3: CASSSGVAGAYNEQFF
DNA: TGCGCCAGCAGCTCTGGAGTAGCGGGGGCCTACAATGAGCAGTTCTTC

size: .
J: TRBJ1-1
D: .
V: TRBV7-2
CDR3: CASSPILGGPGEAFF
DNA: TGTGCCAGCAGCCCAATTCTGGGGGGTCCAGGGGAAGCTTTCTTT

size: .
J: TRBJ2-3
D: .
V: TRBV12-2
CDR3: CASRLAPNPGTSSSDTQYF
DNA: TGTGCAAGTCGCTTAGCCCCGAACCCCGGGACTAGCAGCTCAGATACGCAGTATTTT

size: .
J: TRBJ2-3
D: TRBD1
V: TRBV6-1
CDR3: CASSDPAAGGFTDTQYF
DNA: TGTGCCAGCAGTGATCCTGCGGCAGGGGGTTTCACAGATACGCAGTATTTT

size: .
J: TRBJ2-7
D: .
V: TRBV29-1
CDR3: CSVGGTKYEQYF
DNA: TGCAGCGTTGGGGGGACAAAGTACGAGCAGTACTTC

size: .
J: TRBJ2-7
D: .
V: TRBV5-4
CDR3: CASSLGDSYYEQYF
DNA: TGTGCCAGCAGCTTAGGAGACAGTTACTACGAGCAGTACTTC

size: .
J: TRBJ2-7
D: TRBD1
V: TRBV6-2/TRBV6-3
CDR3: CASSRDRDYEQYF
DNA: TGTGCCAGCAGTAGGGACAGAGACTACGAGCAGTACTTC

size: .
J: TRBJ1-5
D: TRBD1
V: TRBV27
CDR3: CASSRAGTGGNQPQHF
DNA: TGTGCCAGCAGTCGGGCCGGGACAGGGGGCAATCAGCCCCAGCATTTT

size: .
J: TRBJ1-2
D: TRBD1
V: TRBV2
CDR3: CASSLQGSPYGYTF
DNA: TGTGCCAGCAGTCTACAGGGGAGCCCCTATGGCTACACCTTC

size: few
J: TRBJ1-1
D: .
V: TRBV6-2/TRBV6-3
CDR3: CASSDPGAGDYGGYTEAFF
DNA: TGTGCCAGCAGTGACCCGGGGGCAGGGGACTACGGCGGGTACACTGAAGCTTTCTTT

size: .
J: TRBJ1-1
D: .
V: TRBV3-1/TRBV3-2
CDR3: CASSQTLNTEAFF
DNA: TGTGCCAGCAGCCAAACTCTGAACACTGAAGCTTTCTTT

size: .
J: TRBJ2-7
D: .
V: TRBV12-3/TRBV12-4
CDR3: CATCYEQYF
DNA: TGTGCCACCTGCTACGAGCAGTACTTC

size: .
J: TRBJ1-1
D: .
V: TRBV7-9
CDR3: CASSYPGGTEAFF
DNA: TGTGCCAGCAGCTACCCGGGGGGCACTGAAGCTTTCTTT

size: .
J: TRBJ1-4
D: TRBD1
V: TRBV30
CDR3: CAWSGGTGDEKLFF
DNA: TGTGCCTGGAGTGGCGGGACAGGGGACGAAAAACTGTTTTTT

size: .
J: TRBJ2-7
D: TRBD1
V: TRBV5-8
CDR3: CASSYSGTGATEQYF
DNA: TGTGCCAGCAGCTATTCCGGGACAGGGGCCACCGAGCAGTACTTC